A selection of T cell receptor beta chains follows, all from one sample in a study of human T cells and chemical hapten exposure. MiXCR was run by TCRdb on the RACE reads, yielding one entry per CDR3 protein. The sample records 50,000 to 80,000 distinct CDR3 sequences, 11% being singletons. The specimen was whole blood, collected in connection with sensitization to the hapten diphenylcyclopropenone (DPC). The receptors originated from a woman aged 30 to 39 with alopecia areata. Some clones in this sample may be carry-over from other donors' samples. CDR3s include the opening cysteine and the closing phenylalanine or tryptophan. A D gene is named only where the DNA matches it firmly. Clone sizes are given selectively: once, few, many, or a class where the clone is expanded.

v_call: TRBV6-1; j_call: TRBJ1-6; clone_size: NA; d_call: NA; cdr3_nt: TGTGCCAGCAGATTACAGGAGGACTCCTATAATTCACCCCTCCACTTT; cdr3_aa: CASRLQEDSYNSPLHF
v_call: TRBV7-8; j_call: TRBJ2-5; clone_size: many; d_call: NA; cdr3_nt: TGTGCCAGCAGCTTACGGGCCCACCAAGAGACCCAGTACTTC; cdr3_aa: CASSLRAHQETQYF
v_call: TRBV9; j_call: TRBJ2-2; clone_size: few; d_call: NA; cdr3_nt: TGTGCCAGCAGCGTCTCCGACGGGGAGCTGTTTTTT; cdr3_aa: CASSVSDGELFF
v_call: TRBV5-1; j_call: TRBJ2-7; clone_size: few; d_call: NA; cdr3_nt: TGCGCCAGCAGCCCCAAGGGCAACGAGCAGTACTTC; cdr3_aa: CASSPKGNEQYF
v_call: TRBV28; j_call: TRBJ2-1; clone_size: few; d_call: TRBD2; cdr3_nt: TGTGCCAGCAGTTTTCGACTAGCGGCGGGTAGCTCCTACAATGAGCAGTTCTTC; cdr3_aa: CASSFRLAAGSSYNEQFF
v_call: TRBV11-2; j_call: TRBJ2-3; clone_size: NA; d_call: NA; cdr3_nt: TGTGCCAGCAGCTTAGTGTTTGGGTGGCGAACAGATACGCAGTATTTT; cdr3_aa: CASSLVFGWRTDTQYF
v_call: TRBV3-1; j_call: TRBJ2-5; clone_size: many; d_call: TRBD2; cdr3_nt: TGTGCCAGCAGCCAGGTTACGGGGGGATTTTCCCAGTACTTC; cdr3_aa: CASSQVTGGFSQYF
v_call: TRBV9; j_call: TRBJ2-5; clone_size: many; d_call: TRBD1; cdr3_nt: TGTGCCAGCAGCGCCGGGACAGGGTATCGGGAGACCCAGTACTTC; cdr3_aa: CASSAGTGYRETQYF
v_call: TRBV7-8; j_call: TRBJ1-4; clone_size: many; d_call: NA; cdr3_nt: TGTGCCAGCAGCTTAGTACAGGGAACGGCGGGAAAACTGTTTTTT; cdr3_aa: CASSLVQGTAGKLFF
v_call: TRBV20-1; j_call: TRBJ1-2; clone_size: NA; d_call: NA; cdr3_nt: TGCAGTGCTGGAGACAGCCGTTATGGCTACACCTTC; cdr3_aa: CSAGDSRYGYTF
v_call: TRBV20-1; j_call: TRBJ1-6; clone_size: NA; d_call: TRBD1; cdr3_nt: TGCAGTGCTTGGACAGGCACTACGGCGAGATCCTATAATTCACCCCTCCACTTT; cdr3_aa: CSAWTGTTARSYNSPLHF
v_call: TRBV7-7; j_call: TRBJ2-1; clone_size: NA; d_call: TRBD1; cdr3_nt: TGTGCCAGCAGCTTAGCCAGGCTCGGACAGGGGGCATACAATGAGCAGTTCTTC; cdr3_aa: CASSLARLGQGAYNEQFF
v_call: TRBV15; j_call: TRBJ2-1; clone_size: NA; d_call: TRBD2; cdr3_nt: TGTGCCACCAGCTCGGGACTAGGCAATGAGCAGTTCTTC; cdr3_aa: CATSSGLGNEQFF
v_call: TRBV4-2; j_call: TRBJ2-7; clone_size: NA; d_call: TRBD2; cdr3_nt: TGTGCCAGCAGATTTACAGCGGGAGAGTCCTACGAGCAGTACTTC; cdr3_aa: CASRFTAGESYEQYF
v_call: TRBV19; j_call: TRBJ1-4; clone_size: many; d_call: TRBD1; cdr3_nt: TGTGCCAGTAGTTACGCAGGGGGCTCTGGTGAAAAACTGTTTTTT; cdr3_aa: CASSYAGGSGEKLFF
v_call: TRBV7-2; j_call: TRBJ1-6; clone_size: NA; d_call: NA; cdr3_nt: TGTGCCAGCAGCACTTGGAGGTCTAATTCACCCCTCCACTTT; cdr3_aa: CASSTWRSNSPLHF
v_call: TRBV29-1; j_call: TRBJ1-2; clone_size: few; d_call: NA; cdr3_nt: TGCAGCGTCCAGGGGACGGACTATGGCTACACCTTC; cdr3_aa: CSVQGTDYGYTF
v_call: TRBV7-9; j_call: TRBJ2-1; clone_size: many; d_call: TRBD2; cdr3_nt: TGTGCCAGCAGCCCCGGGACTAGCTTTAGCCATGAGCAGTTCTTC; cdr3_aa: CASSPGTSFSHEQFF
v_call: TRBV7-2; j_call: TRBJ2-7; clone_size: few; d_call: NA; cdr3_nt: TGTGCCAGCAGCTTAGGGGCCAGCCTCGGCCACGAGCAGTACTTC; cdr3_aa: CASSLGASLGHEQYF
v_call: TRBV7-2; j_call: TRBJ2-7; clone_size: many; d_call: NA; cdr3_nt: TGTGCCAGCAGCTTAGCGCCTGGGGCCGGCGTTTCGCAGTACTTC; cdr3_aa: CASSLAPGAGVSQYF
v_call: TRBV5-1; j_call: TRBJ2-7; clone_size: many; d_call: NA; cdr3_nt: TGCGCCAGCAGCCTCCAGGAGAGGCGGAACTCCTACGAGCAGTACTTC; cdr3_aa: CASSLQERRNSYEQYF
v_call: TRBV24-1; j_call: TRBJ1-1; clone_size: many; d_call: NA; cdr3_nt: TGTGCCACCTTACGCCCGGGAACAGGGCTCCTTATGAACACTGAAGCTTTCTTT; cdr3_aa: CATLRPGTGLLMNTEAFF
v_call: TRBV18; j_call: TRBJ2-1; clone_size: few; d_call: NA; cdr3_nt: TGTGCCAGCTCACGCCCGGACTTAGGTGTGTTCTTC; cdr3_aa: CASSRPDLGVFF
v_call: TRBV18; j_call: TRBJ2-3; clone_size: many; d_call: TRBD1; cdr3_nt: TGTGCCAGCTCATATCAGGGGGTTAGCACAGATACGCAGTATTTT; cdr3_aa: CASSYQGVSTDTQYF
v_call: TRBV20-1; j_call: TRBJ1-2; clone_size: few; d_call: NA; cdr3_nt: TGCAGTGCTAGAGGCCCCCAGTGGGCCACCTTC; cdr3_aa: CSARGPQWATF
v_call: TRBV10-2; j_call: TRBJ2-3; clone_size: few; d_call: TRBD2; cdr3_nt: TGCGCCAGCAGTATGAGCACTAGCGGGAGTTTCGATACGCAGTATTTT; cdr3_aa: CASSMSTSGSFDTQYF
v_call: TRBV20-1; j_call: TRBJ1-2; clone_size: many; d_call: NA; cdr3_nt: TGCAGTGCCCGGGCGGACTATGGCTACACCTTC; cdr3_aa: CSARADYGYTF
v_call: TRBV20-1; j_call: TRBJ2-3; clone_size: NA; d_call: NA; cdr3_nt: TGCAGTGCTAGAGAACCGGGGGACGGGGTAGATACGCAGTATTTT; cdr3_aa: CSAREPGDGVDTQYF
v_call: TRBV6-6; j_call: TRBJ2-1; clone_size: few; d_call: NA; cdr3_nt: TGTGCCAGCAGCCCCGCGTTGGGGTGGAAGACTGAGCAGTTCTTC; cdr3_aa: CASSPALGWKTEQFF
v_call: TRBV9; j_call: TRBJ2-7; clone_size: few; d_call: TRBD1; cdr3_nt: TGTGCCAGCAGCGCTGGACAGGGCCCCTTCTACGAGCAGTACTTC; cdr3_aa: CASSAGQGPFYEQYF
v_call: TRBV5-1; j_call: TRBJ1-1; clone_size: NA; d_call: NA; cdr3_nt: TGCGCCAGCAGTGACGCGGTTGGCGGTGGCACTGAAGCTTTCTTT; cdr3_aa: CASSDAVGGGTEAFF
v_call: TRBV18; j_call: TRBJ2-1; clone_size: many; d_call: TRBD2; cdr3_nt: TGTGCCAGCTCACCCTATGGGACTAGCGGGAGCTCGGGCTACAATGAGCAGTTCTTC; cdr3_aa: CASSPYGTSGSSGYNEQFF
v_call: TRBV7-2; j_call: TRBJ2-1; clone_size: many; d_call: NA; cdr3_nt: TGTGCCAGTAATAGGAGACGGGACTTAGAGCAGTTCTTC; cdr3_aa: CASNRRRDLEQFF
v_call: TRBV6-2/TRBV6-3; j_call: TRBJ1-1; clone_size: few; d_call: TRBD1; cdr3_nt: TGTGCCAGCAGTTATGGGACAGGGGAGTCCCTGAACACTGAAGCTTTCTTT; cdr3_aa: CASSYGTGESLNTEAFF
v_call: TRBV19; j_call: TRBJ2-1; clone_size: many; d_call: TRBD2; cdr3_nt: TGTGCCAGTAGTATCGGGACTAGCGGATACAATGAGCAGTTCTTC; cdr3_aa: CASSIGTSGYNEQFF
v_call: TRBV29-1; j_call: TRBJ2-5; clone_size: few; d_call: NA; cdr3_nt: TGCAGCGTTGGATCATATGAGACCCAGTACTTC; cdr3_aa: CSVGSYETQYF
v_call: TRBV12-5; j_call: TRBJ2-1; clone_size: few; d_call: NA; cdr3_nt: TGTGCTAGTGGTTTGGTTCTGAGACTACCGGCCGATGAGCAGTTCTTC; cdr3_aa: CASGLVLRLPADEQFF
v_call: TRBV28; j_call: TRBJ1-3; clone_size: many; d_call: NA; cdr3_nt: TGTGCCAGCAGTATGGACGCTAACTCTGGAAACACCATATATTTT; cdr3_aa: CASSMDANSGNTIYF
v_call: TRBV29-1; j_call: TRBJ1-3; clone_size: NA; d_call: NA; cdr3_nt: TGCAGCGTTGAAGACAGTGGAAACACCATATATTTT; cdr3_aa: CSVEDSGNTIYF
v_call: TRBV28; j_call: TRBJ2-2; clone_size: NA; d_call: NA; cdr3_nt: TGTGCCAGCATTCGGGGCACCGGGGAGCTGTTTTTT; cdr3_aa: CASIRGTGELFF
v_call: TRBV10-3; j_call: TRBJ2-1; clone_size: many; d_call: TRBD2; cdr3_nt: TGTGCCATCAGCTCAACTAGCGGGGGGTTTAATGAGCAGTTCTTC; cdr3_aa: CAISSTSGGFNEQFF
v_call: TRBV28; j_call: TRBJ2-3; clone_size: few; d_call: NA; cdr3_nt: TGTGCCAGCAGGGCCTTGGCAGATACGCAGTATTTT; cdr3_aa: CASRALADTQYF
v_call: TRBV2; j_call: TRBJ2-1; clone_size: NA; d_call: NA; cdr3_nt: TGTGCCAGCAGCGGGTACAATGAGCAGTTCTTC; cdr3_aa: CASSGYNEQFF
v_call: TRBV20-1; j_call: TRBJ2-7; clone_size: many; d_call: TRBD2; cdr3_nt: TGCAGTGCTAGACCAGCGGGGGGGCCCCTCGAGCAGTACTTC; cdr3_aa: CSARPAGGPLEQYF
v_call: TRBV10-2; j_call: TRBJ2-7; clone_size: many; d_call: NA; cdr3_nt: TGCGCCAGCAGTGCTCTATTAACCTACGAGCAGTACTTC; cdr3_aa: CASSALLTYEQYF
v_call: TRBV4-2; j_call: TRBJ2-5; clone_size: NA; d_call: NA; cdr3_nt: TGTGCCAGCAGCCAAGGGCGCGTTAGTGCACAAGAGACCCAGTACTTC; cdr3_aa: CASSQGRVSAQETQYF
v_call: TRBV5-4; j_call: TRBJ2-4; clone_size: few; d_call: TRBD1; cdr3_nt: TGTGCCAGCAGCTCATCAGGACAGGGCCACATTCAGTACTTC; cdr3_aa: CASSSSGQGHIQYF
v_call: TRBV7-9; j_call: TRBJ1-4; clone_size: many; d_call: TRBD1; cdr3_nt: TGTGCCAGCAGCCAGGACAGGGTCGATGAAAAACTGTTTTTT; cdr3_aa: CASSQDRVDEKLFF
v_call: TRBV5-1; j_call: TRBJ1-1; clone_size: many; d_call: TRBD1; cdr3_nt: TGCGCCAGCAGCTTGCAGGGGGTGAACACTGAAGCTTTCTTT; cdr3_aa: CASSLQGVNTEAFF
v_call: TRBV6-5; j_call: TRBJ2-5; clone_size: NA; d_call: TRBD2; cdr3_nt: TGTGCCAGCAGGAGGACTAGCGGGGAGGAGACCCAGTACTTC; cdr3_aa: CASRRTSGEETQYF
v_call: TRBV7-7; j_call: TRBJ2-2; clone_size: few; d_call: NA; cdr3_nt: TGTGCCAGCAGCTTAACTCCCCGAACAGGTCCAGGCACCGGGGAGCTGTTTTTT; cdr3_aa: CASSLTPRTGPGTGELFF
v_call: TRBV18; j_call: TRBJ1-5; clone_size: NA; d_call: NA; cdr3_nt: TGTGCCAGCTCAGAGTACGGTCATAGCAATCAGCCCCAGCATTTT; cdr3_aa: CASSEYGHSNQPQHF
v_call: TRBV7-9; j_call: TRBJ1-1; clone_size: many; d_call: NA; cdr3_nt: TGTGCCAGCAGCTTCACAGGGTACACTGAAGCTTTCTTT; cdr3_aa: CASSFTGYTEAFF